These 20 T cell receptor beta chains originate from one sample sequenced in a study of T cell responses to AZD1222 COVID-19 vaccine. Produced via immunoSEQ multiplex PCR; TCRdb's table is partial and in-frame only. The sample has some 140,000 clones; 80% to 90% are singletons. The sequences come from peripheral blood, collected 28 days after the second AZD1222 dose. The receptor set was obtained from an adult who received the AZD1222 COVID-19 vaccine.

This chain connects TRBV5-5 to TRBJ1-1; no reliable D call. Trimming shortened V by 3 bases and J by 0 bases, and 6 bases separated the two germline ends. The CDR3 sequence is 13 residues long. Germline assignment: CDR1 SGHKS and CDR2 YYEKEE (reference sequence). CDR3 residues: CASSYWVNTEAFF. CDR3 coding DNA: TGTGCCAGCAGCTATTGGGTGAACACTGAAGCTTTCTTT.

V usage is TRBV5-4 and J usage is TRBJ2-1; D is perhaps TRBD2 (6 bases). V was trimmed by 1 base and J by 7 bases, leaving 12 bases between them. CDR3 length equals 14 residues. Germline CDR1 is SGHNT and CDR2 is YYREEE (reference sequence). The CDR3 loop is CASSLTGSVNEQFF. CDR3 sequence (DNA): TGTGCCAGCAGCTTGACCGGGAGTGTAAATGAGCAGTTCTTC.

The chain carries TRBV3-1 (or the pseudogene TRBV3-2) and TRBJ1-5; D gene uncertain. The CDR3 has 14 amino acids. The germline V gene has CDR1 LGHDT and CDR2 YNNKEL (reference sequence). V was clipped by 6 bases and J by 0 bases, with 9 bases between them. The CDR3 region is CASRNRDSNQPQHF. The DNA of the CDR3 is TGTGCCAGCAGGAATAGGGATAGCAATCAGCCCCAGCATTTT.

The gene calls are TRBV6-5 and TRBJ2-3, with a possible D match to TRBD2 (6 bases). Germline V gene lookup returns CDR1 MNHEY and CDR2 SVGAGI. The CDR3 consists of 15 residues. Trimming shortened V by 0 bases and J by 6 bases, and 13 bases separated the two germline ends. CDR3: CASSYSRGIRDTQYF. The CDR3 DNA reads TGTGCCAGCAGTTACTCTCGCGGGATTAGGGATACGCAGTATTTT.

This sequence joins TRBV5-1 and TRBJ2-7; D possibly matches TRBD1 or TRBD2 (5 bases each). Deletions cut 5 bases from V and 5 bases from J, with 20 bases between. The CDR3 contains 15 residues. Germline V gives CDR1 SGHRS, CDR2 YFSETQ. The CDR3 bases are TGCGCCAGCAGTCCTGGCTCCGGGGACCACCACGAGCAGTACTTC. Its protein product is CASSPGSGDHHEQYF.

J is TRBJ1-5 and V is TRBV6-5; TRBD1 is a possible D gene (6 bases). CDR3 length: 15 amino acids. Deletions cut 8 bases from V and 1 base from J, with 15 bases between. The germline V gene encodes CDR1 MNHEY and CDR2 SVGAGI. The CDR3 DNA follows: TGTGCCAGCGGGCAGGGACATTCGAGCAATCAGCCCCAGCATTTT. Protein: CASGQGHSSNQPQHF.

The CDR3 is CASSLSTGANEAFF. Written as DNA, the CDR3 is TGTGCCAGCAGCTTGAGTACGGGGGCGAACGAAGCTTTCTTT. The chain employs TRBV5-4 and TRBJ1-1; D is perhaps TRBD1 (6 bases). The germline CDR1 and CDR2 sequences are SGHNT and YYREEE (reference sequence). The CDR3 has 14 residues. Trimming shortened V by 1 base and J by 8 bases, and 15 bases separated the two germline ends.

The chain uses TRBV6-6 and TRBJ1-5; a possible D gene is TRBD1 (5 bases). The CDR3 extends over 14 amino acids. Trimming took off 8 bases at V and 1 base at J, with 12 bases between the two ends. From germline, CDR1 is MNHNY and CDR2 SVGAGI (reference sequence). The CDR3 DNA follows: TGTGCCAGCCAACTTGGGGGAAGCAATCAGCCCCAGCATTTT. Its protein product is CASQLGGSNQPQHF.

The chain links TRBV4-1 to TRBJ1-5, with no clear D. V shed 1 base and J shed 7 bases, with 8 bases lying between them. The CDR3 has 13 residues. Germline V CDR1 and CDR2: MGHRA, YSYEKL. The CDR3 coding sequence is TGCGCCAGCAGCCAAGGAAGGGAACAGCCCCAGCATTTT. Amino acid sequence: CASSQGREQPQHF.

V and J are TRBV10-1 and TRBJ2-1; 7 bases match TRBD1. V dropped 8 bases and J dropped 3; count of bases not matched to a gene: 7. This CDR3 spans 14 amino acids. Germline assignment: CDR1 WNHNN and CDR2 SYGVQD (reference sequence). CDR3: CASQDRVNYNEQFF. In nucleotides, the CDR3 is TGCGCCAGCCAAGACAGGGTGAACTACAATGAGCAGTTCTTC.

The chain uses TRBV15 and TRBJ2-3; 7 nucleotides align to TRBD1. The CDR3 runs to 17 residues. V lost 2 bases to trimming and J lost 1 base; unmatched junction nucleotides: 9. Germline CDR1 LNHNV, CDR2 YYDKDF (reference sequence). The CDR3 here is CATSRLPTGMGTDTQYF. The CDR3 DNA sequence: TGTGCCACCAGCAGACTCCCGACAGGGATGGGCACAGATACGCAGTATTTT.

In this sample, this clone turned up once. This chain joins TRBV6-5 and TRBJ2-7, with 7 bases aligning to TRBD1. There are 12 residues in the CDR3. Losses at the gene ends were 6 bases for V and 6 bases for J; bases not matched to a gene: 5. The germline V gene encodes CDR1 MNHEY and CDR2 SVGAGI. The CDR3 coding sequence is TGTGCCAGCAGCCGGCGACAGGGCGAGCAGTACTTC. Amino acid sequence: CASSRRQGEQYF.

The rearrangement uses TRBV2 and TRBJ2-1; 7 bases fit TRBD2. This CDR3 contains 12 residues. Germline-derived CDR1 and CDR2 are SNHLY and FYNNEI. With 8 bases clipped from V and 9 bases from J, the junction kept 7 bases outside the gene matches. The CDR3 is CASEGGATEQFF. CDR3 nucleotide sequence: TGTGCCAGCGAGGGAGGGGCGACTGAGCAGTTCTTC.

V and J are TRBV27 and TRBJ1-1; D unresolved. The CDR3 has 12 amino acids. V lost 6 bases and J lost 1, with 6 bases in between. Germline V CDR1 and CDR2: MNHEY, SMNVEV (reference sequence). The CDR3 region is CASRAGNTEAFF. DNA for the CDR3: TGTGCCAGCAGGGCAGGGAACACTGAAGCTTTCTTT.

The chain employs TRBV18 and TRBJ1-6, with TRBD1 identical over 7 bases. CDR1 is KGHSH, CDR2 LQKENI, per germline. The CDR3 consists of 18 residues. Losses at the gene ends were 3 bases for V and 6 bases for J; bases not matched to a gene: 14. CDR3 in amino acids: CASSPETGSPQLNSPLHF. The DNA for the CDR3 is TGTGCCAGCTCACCCGAGACAGGGAGCCCCCAGCTTAATTCACCCCTCCACTTT. Filled out from reference TRBV18 and TRBJ1-6, the complete variable domain reads NAGVMQNPRHLVRRRGQEARLRCSPMKGHSHVYWYRQLPEEGLKFMVYLQKENIIDESGMPKERFSAEFPKEGPSILRIQQVVRGDSAAYFCASSPETGSPQLNSPLHFGNGTRLTVT.

This clone was seen once. The chain recombines TRBV11-2 with TRBJ2-4; weak D call: TRBD1 (6 bases). Per the germline V gene, CDR1 is SGHAT and CDR2 is FQNNGV. The CDR3 runs to 16 residues. Trimming stripped 0 bases from V and 1 base from J, with 10 bases between. CDR3 DNA sequence: TGTGCCAGCAGCTTAGAGGCAGGGGATGCCAAAAACATTCAGTACTTC. Translated, it gives CASSLEAGDAKNIQYF.

A remark on this clone: Just one base apart from a much larger clone, this may be a read error. The chain employs TRBV5-5 and TRBJ1-1; possibly TRBD1 for D (6 bases). This CDR3 has 13 amino acids. The germline V gene has CDR1 SGHKS and CDR2 YYEKEE (reference sequence). With 2 bases removed from V and 1 base from J, the gap between germline ends came to 6 bases. The CDR3 spells CASSLQGNTEAFF. The CDR3, as DNA: TGTGCCAGCAGCTTACAGGGGAACACTGAAGCTTTCTTT. Full variable domain (rest looked up from reference TRBV5-5 and TRBJ1-1): DAGVTQSPTHLIKTRGQQVTLRCSPISGHKSVSWYQQVLGQGPQFIFQYYEKEERGRGNFPDRFSARQFPNYSSELNVNALLLGDSALYLCASSLQGNTEAFFGQGTRLTVV.

This rearrangement joins TRBV15 to TRBJ2-7; perhaps TRBD1 as D (6 bases). Germline V gives CDR1 LNHNV, CDR2 YYDKDF (reference sequence). Trimming removed 2 bases at V and 4 bases at J, with 6 bases between. The CDR3 spans 12 residues. CDR3 protein: CATSRTGYEQYF. In DNA form, the CDR3 reads TGTGCCACCAGCAGAACAGGGTACGAGCAGTACTTC.

The rearrangement joins TRBV5-5 to TRBJ1-1; no clear D gene. The V and J ends lost 3 bases and 2 bases respectively, with 14 bases between them. The CDR3 contains 15 residues. The V gene's germline CDR1 is SGHKS and CDR2 YYEKEE (reference sequence). Here the CDR3 reads CASSSWQVTNTEAFF. The CDR3, as DNA: TGTGCCAGCAGCTCCTGGCAGGTTACTAACACTGAAGCTTTCTTT. The variable domain in full, with the rest retrieved from reference TRBV5-5 and TRBJ1-1, is DAGVTQSPTHLIKTRGQQVTLRCSPISGHKSVSWYQQVLGQGPQFIFQYYEKEERGRGNFPDRFSARQFPNYSSELNVNALLLGDSALYLCASSSWQVTNTEAFFGQGTRLTVV.

The rearrangement links TRBV3-1 (or the pseudogene TRBV3-2) to TRBJ2-7; 10 bases map to TRBD1. The CDR3 runs to 17 residues. Losses at the gene ends were 3 bases for V and 5 bases for J; bases not matched to a gene: 13. Germline values: CDR1 LGHDT, CDR2 YNNKEL (reference sequence). The CDR3 nucleotides are TGTGCCAGCAGCCACCGAAATAACAGACAGGGGGCCCACGAGCAGTACTTC. Its translation is CASSHRNNRQGAHEQYF.